This T cell receptor beta chain appears in the sequencing data of a study of Ad26.COV2.S vaccination and SARS-CoV-2 variants. Described treatment: around 19 received Ad26.COV2.S at low or high dose, single or two shots; five or six received placebo; per-sample allocation not given. Following the first vaccine or placebo injection, samples were taken on day 63. The method was immunoSEQ multiplex PCR; TCRdb's version includes in-frame clones alone and lacks a portion of them. The sample comprises over 400,000 clones, 80% to 95% of which are singletons, and under 4.5% rests with the top ten. This sequence was found in a person between 18 and 60 years old who received the Ad26.COV2.S COVID-19 vaccine or a placebo. This specimen consisted of peripheral blood, obtained in a trial of Ad26.COV2.S vaccine versus placebo.

CDR3 protein: CASSSPGISSYEQYF. CDR3 nucleotides: TGTGCCAGCAGTTCCCCCGGCATTTCTTCCTACGAGCAGTACTTC. The V call is TRBV27, the J call TRBJ2-7; D not resolved. Germline loops: CDR1 MNHEY, CDR2 SMNVEV (reference sequence). This CDR3 spans 15 amino acids. V was clipped by 4 bases and J by 1 base, with 14 bases between them.